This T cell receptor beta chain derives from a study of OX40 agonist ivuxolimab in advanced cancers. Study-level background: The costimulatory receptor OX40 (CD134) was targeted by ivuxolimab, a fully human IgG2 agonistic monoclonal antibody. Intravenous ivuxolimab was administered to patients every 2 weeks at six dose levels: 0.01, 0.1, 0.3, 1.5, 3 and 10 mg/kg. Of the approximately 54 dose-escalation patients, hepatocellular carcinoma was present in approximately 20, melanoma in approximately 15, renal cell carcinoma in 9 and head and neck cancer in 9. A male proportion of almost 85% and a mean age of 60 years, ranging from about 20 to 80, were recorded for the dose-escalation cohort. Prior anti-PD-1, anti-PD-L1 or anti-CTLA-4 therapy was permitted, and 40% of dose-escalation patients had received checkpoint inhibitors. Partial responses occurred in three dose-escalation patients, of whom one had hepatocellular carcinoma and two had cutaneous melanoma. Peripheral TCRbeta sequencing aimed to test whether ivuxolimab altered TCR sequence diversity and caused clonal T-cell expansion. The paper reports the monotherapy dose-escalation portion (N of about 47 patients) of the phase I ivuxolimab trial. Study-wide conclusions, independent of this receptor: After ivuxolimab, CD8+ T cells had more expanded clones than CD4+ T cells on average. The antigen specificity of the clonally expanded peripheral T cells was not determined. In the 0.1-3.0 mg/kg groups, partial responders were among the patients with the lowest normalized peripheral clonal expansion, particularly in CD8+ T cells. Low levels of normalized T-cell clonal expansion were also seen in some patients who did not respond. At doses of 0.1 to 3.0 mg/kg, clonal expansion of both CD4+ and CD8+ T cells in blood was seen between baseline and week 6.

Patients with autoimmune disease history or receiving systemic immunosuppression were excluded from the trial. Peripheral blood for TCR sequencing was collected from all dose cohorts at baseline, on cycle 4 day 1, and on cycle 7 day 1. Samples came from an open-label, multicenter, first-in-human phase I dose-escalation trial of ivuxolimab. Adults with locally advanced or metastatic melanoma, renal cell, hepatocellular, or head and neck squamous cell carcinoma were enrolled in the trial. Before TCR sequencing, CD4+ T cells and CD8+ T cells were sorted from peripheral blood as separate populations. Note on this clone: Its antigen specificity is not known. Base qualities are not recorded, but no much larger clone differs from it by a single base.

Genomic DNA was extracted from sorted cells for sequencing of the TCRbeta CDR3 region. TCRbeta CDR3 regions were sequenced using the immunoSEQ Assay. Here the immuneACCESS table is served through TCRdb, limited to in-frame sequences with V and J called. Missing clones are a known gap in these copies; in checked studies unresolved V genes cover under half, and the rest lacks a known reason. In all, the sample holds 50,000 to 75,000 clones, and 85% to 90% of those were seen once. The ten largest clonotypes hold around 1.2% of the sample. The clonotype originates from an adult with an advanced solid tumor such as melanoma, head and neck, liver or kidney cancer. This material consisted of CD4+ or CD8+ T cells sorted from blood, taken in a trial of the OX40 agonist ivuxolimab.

The CDR3 reads as follows: CASSSGEGNQETQYF. The DNA is TGCGCCAGCAGCTCGGGCGAGGGGAACCAAGAGACCCAGTACTTC. The rearranged segments are TRBV5-1 and TRBJ2-5; the D gene is tentatively TRBD1 or TRBD2, each matching 5 bases. The germline V gene sets CDR1 to SGHRS and CDR2 to YFSETQ. A distance of 12 bases separates the germline ends of V and J, which lose 3 bases and 0 bases respectively. From the cysteine through the phenylalanine, the CDR3 covers 15 amino acids. CDR3 DNA is the only sequence kept; it has 45 bases, read in frame from the first base.